This T cell receptor (beta chain) derives from a study of blood T cell repertoires in COVID-19. Study summary: Sources were T cells, B-cell-depleted T cells, or PBMCs; the material itself was cDNA or gDNA.

Repertoires were generated with immunoSEQ multiplex PCR, while TCRdb's copy carries only in-frame clones and drops some. The sample includes approximately 270,000 clones, roughly 84% seen only once; the top ten take approximately 15%. The V and J ends lost 6 bases and 1 base respectively, with 9 bases between them. The CDR3 contains 13 residues. The germline V gene encodes CDR1 MNHNY and CDR2 SVGAGI (reference sequence). The sample comprised peripheral blood. The sequence was obtained from an older person with COVID-19, enrolled during active disease. This rearrangement joins TRBV6-6 to TRBJ1-1; TRBD1 is a possible D gene (6 bases). DNA for the CDR3: TGTGCCAGCAGGTCACAGGGGAACACTGAAGCTTTCTTT. It is translated as CASRSQGNTEAFF.